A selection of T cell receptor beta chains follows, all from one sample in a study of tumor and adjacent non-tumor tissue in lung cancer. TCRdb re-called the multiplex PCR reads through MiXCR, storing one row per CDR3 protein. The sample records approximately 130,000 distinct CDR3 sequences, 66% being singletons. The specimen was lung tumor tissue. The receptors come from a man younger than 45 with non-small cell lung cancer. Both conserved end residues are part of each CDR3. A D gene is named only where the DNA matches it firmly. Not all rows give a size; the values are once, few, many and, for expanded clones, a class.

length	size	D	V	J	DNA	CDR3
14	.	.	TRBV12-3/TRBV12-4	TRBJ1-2	TGTGCCATCATAGACACGGGGCTGCTGGGGGGCTACACCTTC	CAIIDTGLLGGYTF
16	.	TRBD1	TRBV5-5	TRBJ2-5	TGTGCCAGCAGCTACGGACAGGGGGCATACCAAGAGACCCAGTACTTC	CASSYGQGAYQETQYF
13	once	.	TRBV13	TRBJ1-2	TGTGCCAGCAGCTTAGGGGCAGACTATGATTACACCTTC	CASSLGADYDYTF
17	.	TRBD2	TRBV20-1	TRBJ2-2	TGCAGTTTTAGGGGAGGACTAGCGGGGTCGAACACCTGGGAACTGTTTTTT	CSFRGGLAGSNTWELFF
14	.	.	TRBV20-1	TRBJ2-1	TGCAGTGCTTTCCCCGCGAGCGAGTGGGGTGAGCAGCTCTTC	CSAFPASEWGEQLF
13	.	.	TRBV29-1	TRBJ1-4	TGCAGCGTCCCCGGGATAGGGAGTGAAAAACTGTTTTTT	CSVPGIGSEKLFF
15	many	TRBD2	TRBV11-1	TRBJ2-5	TGTGCCAGCAGCCCTTCCGGGACTAGCGCAGAGACCCAGTACTTC	CASSPSGTSAETQYF
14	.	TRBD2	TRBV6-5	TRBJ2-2	TGTGCCAGCAGTTATAGCGGGGGGTCCGGGCAGCTGTTTTTT	CASSYSGGSGQLFF
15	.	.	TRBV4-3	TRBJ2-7	TGCGCCAGCAGCCCTAATACCGGGGAAGGATACGAGCGGTACTTC	CASSPNTGEGYERYF
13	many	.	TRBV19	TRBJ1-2	TGTGCCAGTAGTGGCGGGGGGCCCTATGGCTACACCTTC	CASSGGGPYGYTF
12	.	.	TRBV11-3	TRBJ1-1	TGTGCCAGTAGTCTCAGTGACACTGAAGCTTCCTTT	CASSLSDTEASF
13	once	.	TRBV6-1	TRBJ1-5	TGTGCCATCAGTGAAATGGGTAGCCAGCCCCAGCATTTT	CAISEMGSQPQHF
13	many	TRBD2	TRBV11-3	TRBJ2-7	TGTGCCAGCAGCCCCGGGGGGGGTTCCGAGCAGTACTTC	CASSPGGGSEQYF
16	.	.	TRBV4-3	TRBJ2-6	TGCGCCAGCTGCCATACAGGAAGGGCTGGGGCCAACGTCCTGACTTTC	CASCHTGRAGANVLTF
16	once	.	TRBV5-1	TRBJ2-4	TGCGCCAGCAGCCCGAGTGACAGCCTAGGCAAAAACATTCAGTACTTC	CASSPSDSLGKNIQYF
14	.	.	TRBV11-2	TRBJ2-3	TGTACCAGCAGCTTAGATCCGGGGCTAAATACGCGGTATTTT	CTSSLDPGLNTRYF
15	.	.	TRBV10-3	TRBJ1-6	TGTGCCATCACCCTGGACATCTCATATAATCCACCCCTCCACTTT	CAITLDISYNPPLHF
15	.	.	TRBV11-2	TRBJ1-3	TGTGACAGCAGCGCTGAGAGGGGCCCTGGAGACACCATATATTTT	CDSSAERGPGDTIYF
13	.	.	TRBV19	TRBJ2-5	TGTGCCTCCCCCCATCAGGTGCCAGAGACCCAGTACTTC	CASPHQVPETQYF
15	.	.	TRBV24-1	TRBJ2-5	TGTGCCACCAGTGAATTGAGGTCAGATCGGGAGACCCAGTACTTC	CATSELRSDRETQYF
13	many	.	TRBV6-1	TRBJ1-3	TGTGCCAGCAGTTACGAGGGTGGAAACACCATATATTTT	CASSYEGGNTIYF
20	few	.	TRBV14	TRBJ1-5	TGTGCCAGCAGCCAAGTGGGGAGCAGGGGTCCCCAGAATAGCAATCAGCCCCAGCATTTT	CASSQVGSRGPQNSNQPQHF
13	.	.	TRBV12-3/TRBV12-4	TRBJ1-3	TGTGCCAGATCACTCGACTCTGCAAACACCATATATTTT	CARSLDSANTIYF
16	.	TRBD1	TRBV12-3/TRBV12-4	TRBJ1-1	TGTGCCAGCAGCTTCGACGACACAGGGGGCTACACTGAAGCTTCCTTT	CASSFDDTGGYTEASF
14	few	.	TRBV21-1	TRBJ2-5	TGTGCCAGCCGGGCTACCCTCACTCAAGAGACCCAGTACTTC	CASRATLTQETQYF
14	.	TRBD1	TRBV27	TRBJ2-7	TGTGCCAGCACCGGGGGACAGGGGCCCTACGAGCAGTACTTC	CASTGGQGPYEQYF
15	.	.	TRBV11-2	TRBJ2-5	TGCGCCAACAGCTTAGATGGTACTGGGGGGGAGACCCAGTACTTC	CANSLDGTGGETQYF
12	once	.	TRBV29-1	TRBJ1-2	TGCAGCGTTGCCCCGGCAGAGTATGGCTACGCCTTC	CSVAPAEYGYAF
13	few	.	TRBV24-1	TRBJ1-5	TGTGCCACCAGTGAGGAGACAGGCCAGCCCCAGCATTTT	CATSEETGQPQHF
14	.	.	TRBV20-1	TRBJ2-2	TGCAGTGTCAAGAAGACAACGAACACCGGGGAGTTGTTTTTT	CSVKKTTNTGELFF
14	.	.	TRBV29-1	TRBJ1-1	TGCAGCGTTGAATTGGAGGCCTTGGACAATGAAGCTTTCTTT	CSVELEALDNEAFF
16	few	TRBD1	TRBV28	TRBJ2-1	TGTGCCAGCAGTTCCACGACAGGGCGCTGGTACAATGAGCAGTTCTTC	CASSSTTGRWYNEQFF
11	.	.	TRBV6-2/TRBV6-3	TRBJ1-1	TGTGCCAGCAGCTCTGGGCTGGATGCTTTCTTT	CASSSGLDAFF
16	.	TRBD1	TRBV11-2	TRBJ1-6	TGTGCCTACAGCTTGACCTCCGGGACAGGGAATTCACCCCTCCACTTT	CAYSLTSGTGNSPLHF
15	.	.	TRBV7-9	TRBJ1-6	TGTGTCAGCAGCTACTACGACAGGCCGGGATCACCCCTCCACTTT	CVSSYYDRPGSPLHF
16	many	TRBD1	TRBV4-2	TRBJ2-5	TGTGCCAGCAGCTCGTCGTCGGGACAGGGAGGAGAGACCCAGTACTTC	CASSSSSGQGGETQYF
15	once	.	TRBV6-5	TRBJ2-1	TGTGTCAGCAGTCAAAGAAATGCGATCGCGAATGAGCAGTTTTTC	CVSSQRNAIANEQFF
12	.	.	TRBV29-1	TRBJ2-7	TGTAGCTTCAGACTGAGCTCCTACAAGCAGTACTTC	CSFRLSSYKQYF
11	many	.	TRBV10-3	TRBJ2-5	TGTGCCACGGCGGAGGCGGAGACCCAGTACTTC	CATAEAETQYF
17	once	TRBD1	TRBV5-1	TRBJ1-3	TGCGCCAGCATGCCCCTGGGACAGCCCTTCTCTGGAAACACCATATATTTT	CASMPLGQPFSGNTIYF